This T cell receptor beta chain stems from a study of CD8 T cells in ankylosing spondylitis. The V and J ends lost 0 bases and 3 bases respectively, with 9 bases between them. Looked up from germline, CDR1 is DFQATT and CDR2 is SNEGSKA (reference sequence). The CDR3 covers 13 residues. Of note for this clonotype: Its antigen remains unidentified.

Points from the study as a whole: What seemed typical of ankylosing spondylitis blood was a TCR beta motif built from roughly eight highly homologous variants. Matched ankylosing spondylitis synovial fluid reportedly contained a significantly enriched population of disease-linked clones. Some motif variants had been reported before (in reactive arthritis synovial fluid and blood).

As the method for making TCR beta libraries, quantitative 5'-RACE with molecular barcodes was used. TCRdb redid the calling of the 5' RACE reads with MiXCR, one entry per CDR3 protein. The sample consists of 390,000 or so distinct CDR3 sequences, about 22% of them appearing once. This TCR was sampled from a male donor with ankylosing spondylitis. Sequencing was done on a sample of blood, either unsorted or a sorted T cell fraction (not recorded which). The gene calls are TRBV20-1 and TRBJ2-7, with a possible D match to TRBD2 (5 bases). The CDR3 bases are TGCAGTGCTAGAGAGCCGGGGAGCTACGAGCAGTACTTC. Amino acid sequence: CSAREPGSYEQYF.